This T cell receptor (beta chain) was sequenced in a study of cytomegalovirus exposure and HLA in healthy donors. As for this clone: Its antigen remains unknown.

General study findings and limits: Judged likely to be a sequencing artifact was a cluster of highly shared sequence variants.

Trimming shortened V by 4 bases and J by 6 bases, and 6 bases separated the two germline ends. Looked up from germline, CDR1 is SGHDT and CDR2 is YYEEEE. The CDR3 spans 11 residues. Primers for the PCR totalled 60 Vbeta and 13 Jbeta. The data were produced by immunoSEQ multiplex PCR, yet TCRdb's version contains in-frame clones alone and is incomplete. Counted here are tens of thousands of clones, around 80% occurring once; the ten biggest clones make up 9% to 10%. The chain joins TRBV5-6 to TRBJ2-3; D perhaps matches TRBD1 (6 bases). The sequenced sample was PBMCs. This sequence was found in a man aged 35-49 years in good health and CMV-seronegative. This CDR3 reads CASSQGDTQYF. The CDR3, as DNA: TGTGCCAGCAGCCAGGGGGATACGCAGTATTTT.